Following are 11 T cell receptor beta chains from one sample sequenced in a study of Graves' ophthalmopathy and Graves' hyperthyroidism. Amplification of TCR beta CDR3 regions used RNA transcripts. HTBI primers were employed in first-round RT-PCR, then a second-round multiplex PCR followed. In TCRdb, the multiplex PCR reads were re-called with MiXCR into one record per CDR3 protein. Among about 410,000 distinct CDR3 sequences, roughly 18% were seen once, and the ten largest hold roughly 1.5%. The specimen was peripheral blood. The receptor set was obtained from a woman younger than 35 with Graves' ophthalmopathy.

This clonotype came up many times. V usage is TRBV19 and J usage is TRBJ2-7; tentative D call: TRBD2 (5 bases). V lost 4 bases and J 2 bases, leaving 18 bases between the germline ends. Germline CDR1 LNHDA, CDR2 SQIVND (reference sequence). This CDR3 has 16 residues. In nucleotides, the CDR3 is TGTGCCAGTAGTACGATGGCGTTTAGAGGGACCTACGAGCAGTACTTC. Amino acid sequence: CASSTMAFRGTYEQYF.

A few counts support this clonotype. The gene calls are TRBV3-1 and TRBJ2-5; a possible D gene is TRBD1 (6 bases). V lost 6 bases to trimming and J lost 4 bases, with 15 bases between them. Looked up from germline, CDR1 is LGHDT and CDR2 is YNNKEL (reference sequence). The CDR3 consists of 14 residues. In DNA form, the CDR3 reads TGTGCCAGCAGGCAACAGGGATTGGGAGAGACCCAGTACTTC. Protein product: CASRQQGLGETQYF.

This clonotype was seen many times. The chain has TRBV25-1 and TRBJ1-1, with D perhaps TRBD1 (6 bases). Trimming left V 6 bases short and J 1 base short, with 9 bases between. The CDR3 runs to 13 residues. The germline gives CDR1 MGHDK, CDR2 SYGVNS. This CDR3 reads CASSKGGNTEAFF. For the CDR3, the DNA is TGTGCCAGCAGCAAGGGGGGGAACACTGAAGCTTTCTTT.

This clonotype was picked up many times. V and J are TRBV12-3 or TRBV12-4 and TRBJ2-2; D ambiguous. Trimming stripped 5 bases from V and 5 bases from J, with 15 bases between. The CDR3 is made up of 15 amino acids. The CDR3 sequence is CASSRFRDGTGELFF. CDR3 bases: TGTGCCAGCAGTCGCTTTAGGGATGGAACCGGGGAGCTGTTTTTT.

This clonotype was counted many times. The chain carries TRBV4-1 and TRBJ2-3, with D tentatively TRBD1 (7 bases). This CDR3 is built from 16 residues. Trimming pared 1 base from V and 0 bases from J, leaving 11 bases between. Germline V gives CDR1 MGHRA, CDR2 YSYEKL. CDR3 residues: CASSQVQGGSTDTQYF. The CDR3 DNA sequence: TGCGCCAGCAGCCAAGTTCAGGGGGGTAGCACAGATACGCAGTATTTT.

This clonotype was recorded many times. This chain joins TRBV5-4 and TRBJ1-2; D is unclear. Per the germline V gene, CDR1 is SGHNT and CDR2 is YYREEE (reference sequence). This CDR3 is built from 14 residues. V was pared by 3 bases and J by 6 bases, with 15 bases between. The CDR3 region is CASSSLGQRDGYTF. CDR3 in DNA: TGTGCCAGCAGCTCACTCGGCCAAAGGGATGGCTACACCTTC.

This clonotype was recorded at least ten times. The rearrangement links TRBV28 to TRBJ2-5; possibly TRBD1 or TRBD2 for D (5 bases each). The germline gives CDR1 MDHEN, CDR2 SYDVKM. The CDR3 covers 19 residues. The V end was cut by 0 bases, the J end by 0 bases, with 20 bases between. The CDR3 reads CASSLWWPGAGMDQETQYF. The DNA for the CDR3 is TGTGCCAGCAGTTTATGGTGGCCCGGGGCAGGGATGGACCAAGAGACCCAGTACTTC.

This clonotype was observed many times. V and J are TRBV7-9 and TRBJ1-1; D is possibly TRBD1 (6 bases). CDR3 length: 13 amino acids. Trimming took off 5 bases at V and 4 bases at J, with 11 bases between the two ends. The germline CDR1 and CDR2 sequences are SEHNR and FQNEAQ (reference sequence). DNA for the CDR3: TGTGCCAGCAGCACACTCAGGGGCACTGAAGCTTTCTTT. Its protein is CASSTLRGTEAFF.

There are many counts of this clonotype. The chain carries TRBV11-2 and TRBJ2-7; D is uncertain. The CDR3 contains 12 residues. Trimming shortened V by 5 bases and J by 2 bases, and 7 bases separated the two germline ends. Germline CDR1 and CDR2: SGHAT and FQNNGV. The CDR3: CASSPDAYEQYF. The CDR3 DNA is TGTGCCAGCAGCCCCGATGCCTACGAGCAGTACTTC.

This clonotype was counted ten times or more. The V call is TRBV19, the J call TRBJ1-2, with D hard to call. Germline-derived CDR1 and CDR2 are LNHDA and SQIVND (reference sequence). Trimming shortened V by 7 bases and J by 1 base, and 10 bases separated the two germline ends. The CDR3 sequence is 13 residues long. The CDR3 region has the DNA TGTGCCAGTATGGGTCAGTTTAACTATGGCTACACCTTC. Residues: CASMGQFNYGYTF.

This clonotype came up many times. The gene calls are TRBV7-2 and TRBJ2-7, with 8 bases that match TRBD2. The CDR3 is made up of 14 amino acids. V was pared by 5 bases and J by 2 bases, with 5 bases of the junction left unmatched. Germline lookup yields CDR1 SGHTA and CDR2 FQGNSA. The CDR3 loop is CASSPAGATYEQYF. CDR3 sequence (DNA): TGTGCCAGCAGCCCAGCGGGGGCGACCTACGAGCAGTACTTC.